These 14 T cell receptor beta chains were sequenced from one sample in a study of blood T cell repertoires in COVID-19. TCRdb's table, derived via immunoSEQ multiplex PCR, lists solely in-frame clones and lacks some. The sample records around 250,000 clones, over 75% being singletons. Material: PBMCs or T cells enriched from blood (not recorded which). These receptors originate from a woman aged 40-49 years who had been exposed to COVID-19.

The gene calls are TRBV10-3 and TRBJ2-2, with D possibly matching TRBD2 (7 bases). Germline V gene lookup returns CDR1 ENHRY and CDR2 SYGVKD. V lost 11 bases, J lost 2 bases, and 12 bases lay in between. This CDR3 spans 13 amino acids. CDR3 nucleotide sequence: TGTGCCGTCCGGGGGGCCAACACCGGGGAGCTGTTTTTT. This translates into CAVRGANTGELFF.

The CDR3 spells CASSWTGNTEAFF. The CDR3 bases are TGTGCCAGCAGTTGGACAGGGAACACTGAAGCTTTCTTT. This sequence joins TRBV12-3 or TRBV12-4 and TRBJ1-1, with 7 positions matching TRBD1. The CDR3 is 13 amino acids. V lost 4 bases and J lost 1; bases outside the gene matches: 0.

This chain links TRBV2 with TRBJ1-2; 8 positions agree with TRBD1. V lost 8 bases and J lost 4; bases outside the gene matches: 12. Germline assignment: CDR1 SNHLY and CDR2 FYNNEI. The CDR3 length is 15 residues. Here the CDR3 reads CASLRNAGGLYGYTF. The CDR3 DNA reads TGTGCCAGCTTAAGAAATGCAGGGGGCCTCTATGGCTACACCTTC.

This clone was seen more than once but under ten times. The chain is built from TRBV7-6 and TRBJ1-1; unclear D gene. Germline V lookup: CDR1 SGHVS, CDR2 FNYEAQ. The CDR3 contains 17 residues. V lost 1 base and J 0 bases, leaving 15 bases between the germline ends. The CDR3 protein is CASSLEASVRMNTEAFF. The CDR3 DNA reads TGTGCCAGCAGCTTAGAAGCCAGCGTACGGATGAACACTGAAGCTTTCTTT.

This chain connects TRBV27 to TRBJ2-1; D not resolved. Germline V gene sequence: CDR1 MNHEY, CDR2 SMNVEV (reference sequence). This CDR3 spans 15 amino acids. V gave up 7 bases and J gave up 0 bases, with 13 bases separating them. DNA for the CDR3: TGTGCCAGCAACGAGGTATTAAGCTCCTACAATGAGCAGTTCTTC. It translates to CASNEVLSSYNEQFF.

The rearrangement uses TRBV19 and TRBJ1-1; D might be TRBD1 (5 bases). The CDR3 spans 14 residues. From germline, CDR1 is LNHDA and CDR2 SQIVND (reference sequence). Trimming removed 6 bases at V and 1 base at J, with 12 bases between. The CDR3 spells CASRRPGQNTEAFF. The CDR3 region has the DNA TGTGCCAGTAGAAGACCAGGGCAGAACACTGAAGCTTTCTTT.

CDR3: CASSGTGGISPLHF. The DNA for the CDR3 is TGTGCCAGCAGCGGGACAGGGGGAATATCACCCCTCCACTTT. The rearrangement links TRBV5-4 to TRBJ1-6, with 11 bases aligning to TRBD1. The CDR3 consists of 14 residues. The V segment lost 4 bases and the J segment 10 bases; nucleotides outside the gene matches: 4. The germline V gene has CDR1 SGHNT and CDR2 YYREEE (reference sequence).

CDR3 coding DNA: TGTGCCTGGAGTGTATCGGTCGGGAATTCACCCCTCCACTTT. Amino acid sequence: CAWSVSVGNSPLHF. The gene calls are TRBV30 and TRBJ1-6; D is uncertain. Germline CDR1 GTSNPN, CDR2 SVGIG (reference sequence). With 0 bases removed from V and 7 bases from J, the gap between germline ends came to 10 bases. The CDR3 spans 14 residues. Complete variable domain (other parts from reference TRBV30 and TRBJ1-6): SQTIHQWPATLVQPVGSPLSLECTVEGTSNPNLYWYRQAAGRGLQLLFYSVGIGQISSEVPQNLSASRPQDRQFILSSKKLLLSDSGFYLCAWSVSVGNSPLHFGNGTRLTVT.

J is TRBJ2-7 and V is TRBV10-3; 7 nucleotides align to TRBD2. CDR1 and CDR2 (germline): ENHRY, SYGVKD. V lost 4 bases to trimming and J lost 3 bases; unmatched junction nucleotides: 9. The CDR3 is 15 residues long. Here the CDR3 DNA reads TGTGCCATCAGTGGCCCGACGGGGGGACTCTACGAGCAGTACTTC. It specifies CAISGPTGGLYEQYF.

Only a few counts were recorded for this clone. The rearrangement links TRBV28 to TRBJ1-2; maybe TRBD1 (5 bases). CDR3 length: 15 amino acids. The V end was cut by 2 bases, the J end by 5 bases, with 15 bases between. Looked up from germline, CDR1 is MDHEN and CDR2 is SYDVKM. The CDR3: CASSLVDTLWYGYTF. Here the CDR3 DNA reads TGTGCCAGCAGTTTAGTGGACACTTTGTGGTATGGCTACACCTTC.

The V and J genes are TRBV23-1 and TRBJ2-7, with TRBD1 as a possible D gene (5 bases). TRBV23-1 is an ORF; its function is uncertain. The V end lost 0 bases, the J end lost 2 bases, and 8 bases lay between the germline ends. The CDR3 sequence is 14 residues long. The CDR3 loop is CASSQSAGTYEQYF. The CDR3, as DNA: TGCGCCAGCAGTCAATCGGCAGGGACCTACGAGCAGTACTTC.

This chain joins TRBV5-6 and TRBJ2-3; possibly TRBD1 for D (5 bases). The germline gives CDR1 SGHDT, CDR2 YYEEEE. Trimming left V 4 bases short and J 4 bases short, with 7 bases between. The CDR3 consists of 12 residues. CDR3 protein: CASSQGPDTQYF. The CDR3 DNA sequence: TGTGCCAGCAGCCAGGGCCCAGATACGCAGTATTTT.

The chain joins TRBV7-3 to TRBJ2-2, with unresolved D. CDR1 and CDR2 from the germline V gene are SGHTA and FQGTGA. The CDR3 runs 13 residues. Trimming pared 2 bases from V and 3 bases from J, leaving 4 bases between. The CDR3 spells CASSLRDTGELFF. The CDR3 nucleotides are TGTGCCAGCAGCTTACGGGACACCGGGGAGCTGTTTTTT.

This sequence joins TRBV9 and TRBJ1-2, with TRBD1 matching 9 bases. Germline assignment: CDR1 SGDLS and CDR2 YYNGEE. The CDR3 length is 13 residues. The trim removed 7 bases at V and 3 bases at J, leaving 4 bases unmatched. CDR3 in amino acids: CASGRQGDYGYTF. CDR3 nucleotides: TGTGCCAGCGGGAGACAGGGGGACTATGGCTACACCTTC.